The sequence of this T cell receptor beta chain was determined in a study of CD8 T cells in ankylosing spondylitis. Study results and caveats: Disease-linked clones reportedly showed significant enrichment in matched ankylosing spondylitis synovial fluid.

Germline V gene data show CDR1 as DFQATT and CDR2 as SNEGSKA (reference sequence). This CDR3 has 12 amino acids. This clonotype came up a few times. The antigen is undetermined. Germline is not matched at one junction end, which may reflect a read error. Library preparation for TCR beta used quantitative 5'-RACE with molecular barcodes. TCRdb processed the 5' RACE reads anew with MiXCR; each CDR3 protein has one entry. This repertoire shows fewer than 250,000 distinct CDR3 sequences, 20% to 30% found once; its top ten account for about 6.9%. The genes are TRBV20-1 and TRBJ1-1; D call uncertain. Sequencing input: blood, either unsorted or a sorted T cell fraction (not recorded which). This TCR came from a male donor with ankylosing spondylitis or in good health (not recorded which). The DNA of the CDR3 is TGCAGTGCTAGAGATGTCTCGATAAGCTGTCGCTTT. Translated: CSARDVSISCRF.